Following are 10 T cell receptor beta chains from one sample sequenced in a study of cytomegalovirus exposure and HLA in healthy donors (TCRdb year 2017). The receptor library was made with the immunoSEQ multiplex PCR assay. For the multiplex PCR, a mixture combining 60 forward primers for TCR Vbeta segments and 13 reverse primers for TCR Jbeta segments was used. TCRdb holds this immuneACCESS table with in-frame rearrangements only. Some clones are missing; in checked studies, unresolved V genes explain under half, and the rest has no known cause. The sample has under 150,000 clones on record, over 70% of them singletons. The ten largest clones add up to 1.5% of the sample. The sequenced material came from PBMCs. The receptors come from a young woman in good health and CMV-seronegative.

This CDR3 reads CASSSGEITEAFF. The CDR3 DNA sequence: TGTGCCAGCAGCTCGGGGGAAATCACTGAAGCTTTCTTT. V gene TRBV7-9 combines with J gene TRBJ1-1; TRBD1 is a possible D gene (5 bases). V lost 4 bases and J 4 bases, leaving 10 bases between the germline ends. The germline gives CDR1 SEHNR, CDR2 FQNEAQ (reference sequence). The CDR3 loop spans 13 amino acids.

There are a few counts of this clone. In DNA form, the CDR3 reads TGTGCCAGCACCGACGACAGGGCCGTGGGAAAACTGTTTTTT. Its translation: CASTDDRAVGKLFF. V and J are TRBV5-6 and TRBJ1-4, with 7 bases lining up with TRBD1. The V gene's germline CDR1 is SGHDT and CDR2 YYEEEE. This CDR3 spans 14 amino acids. Germline trimming cut 6 bases from V and 10 bases from J; bases unmatched to any gene: 12.

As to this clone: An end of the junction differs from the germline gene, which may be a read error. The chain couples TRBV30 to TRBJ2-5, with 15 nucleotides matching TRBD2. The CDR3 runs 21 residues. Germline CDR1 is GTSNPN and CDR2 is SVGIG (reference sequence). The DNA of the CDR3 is TGTGCCTGGAGTGGCCCTGGACAGGGACTAGCGGGAGGCACATTACAAGAGGCCCAGTACTTC. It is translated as CAWSGPGQGLAGGTLQEAQYF.

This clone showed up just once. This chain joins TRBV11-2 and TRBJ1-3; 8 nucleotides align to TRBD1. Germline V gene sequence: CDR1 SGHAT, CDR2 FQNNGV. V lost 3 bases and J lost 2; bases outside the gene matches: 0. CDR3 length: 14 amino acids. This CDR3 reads CASSLTGAGNTIYF. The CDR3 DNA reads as TGTGCCAGCAGCTTGACAGGGGCTGGAAACACCATATATTTT. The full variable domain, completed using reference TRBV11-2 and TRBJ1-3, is EAGVAQSPRYKIIEKRQSVAFWCNPISGHATLYWYQQILGQGPKLLIQFQNNGVVDDSQLPKDRFSAERLKGVDSTLKIQPAKLEDSAVYLCASSLTGAGNTIYFGEGSWLTVV.

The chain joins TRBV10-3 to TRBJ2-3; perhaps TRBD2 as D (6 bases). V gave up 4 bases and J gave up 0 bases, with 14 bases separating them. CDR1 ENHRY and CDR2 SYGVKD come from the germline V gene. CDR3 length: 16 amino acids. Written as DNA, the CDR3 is TGTGCCATCAGTGTGGATAGCGGCTTTAGCACAGATACGCAGTATTTT. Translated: CAISVDSGFSTDTQYF.

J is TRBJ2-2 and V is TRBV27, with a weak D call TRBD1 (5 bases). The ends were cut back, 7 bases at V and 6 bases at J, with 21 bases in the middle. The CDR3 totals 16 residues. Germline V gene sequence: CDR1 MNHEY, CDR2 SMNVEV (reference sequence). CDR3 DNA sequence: TGTGCCAGCACCCCTCTTGTAGGGGAAGTGTCCGGGGAGCTGTTTTTT. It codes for CASTPLVGEVSGELFF.

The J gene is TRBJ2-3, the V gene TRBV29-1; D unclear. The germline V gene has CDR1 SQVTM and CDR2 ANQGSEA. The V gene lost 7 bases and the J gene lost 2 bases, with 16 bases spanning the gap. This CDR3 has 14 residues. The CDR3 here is CSAEDGFHTDTQYF. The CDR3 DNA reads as TGCAGCGCCGAAGACGGTTTTCACACAGATACGCAGTATTTT.

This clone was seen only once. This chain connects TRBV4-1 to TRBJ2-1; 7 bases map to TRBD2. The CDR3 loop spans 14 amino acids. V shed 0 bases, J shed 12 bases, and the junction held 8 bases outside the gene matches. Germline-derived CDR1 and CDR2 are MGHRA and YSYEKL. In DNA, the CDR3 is TGCGCCAGCAGCCAAGATGTTTTAGGACTAGGGCAGTTCTTC. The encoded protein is CASSQDVLGLGQFF.

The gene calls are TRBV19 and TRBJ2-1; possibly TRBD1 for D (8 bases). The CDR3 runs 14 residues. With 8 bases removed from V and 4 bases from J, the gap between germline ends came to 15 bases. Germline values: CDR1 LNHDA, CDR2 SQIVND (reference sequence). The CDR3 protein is CASGSQGGYNEQFF. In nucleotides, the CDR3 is TGTGCCAGTGGTTCACAGGGGGGGTACAATGAGCAGTTCTTC. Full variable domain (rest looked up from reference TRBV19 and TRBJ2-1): DGGITQSPKYLFRKEGQNVTLSCEQNLNHDAMYWYRQDPGQGLRLIYYSQIVNDFQKGDIAEGYSVSREKKESFPLTVTSAQKNPTAFYLCASGSQGGYNEQFFGPGTRLTVL.

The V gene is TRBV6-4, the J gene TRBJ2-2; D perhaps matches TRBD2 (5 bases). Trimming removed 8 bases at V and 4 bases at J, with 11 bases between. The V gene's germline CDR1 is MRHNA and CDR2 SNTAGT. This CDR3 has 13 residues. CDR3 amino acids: CASAMGSTGELFF. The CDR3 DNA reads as TGTGCCAGCGCCATGGGGAGCACCGGGGAGCTGTTTTTT.